This TCR beta chain was retrieved from a study of regulatory T cells in long-lasting Graves disease. With iRepertoire HTBI primers and Arm-PCR of CDR3 regions, TCR beta libraries were built. Via MiXCR, TCRdb re-called the multiplex PCR reads, giving one row per CDR3 protein. This sample yields roughly 420,000 distinct CDR3 sequences, of which about 14% are seen a single time; over 20% belongs to the top ten. Time point of the sample: newly diagnosed GD, antithyroid drugs for less than 3 months. PBMCs provided the RNA from which the TCR library was made. The CDR3 is made up of 13 amino acids. Germline V gene data show CDR1 as SGHRS and CDR2 as YFSETQ. This clonotype was picked up many times. Its antigen is currently unknown. One end of the junction does not line up with germline, which may come from a read error. Findings and limits, study-wide: Persistent Graves' patients possessed reduced TCR diversity relative to recently diagnosed ones.

The receptor was derived from a female donor with Graves disease. The V and J genes are TRBV5-1 and TRBJ1-1, with a tentative D call TRBD1 (5 bases). Sequenced material: peripheral blood mononuclear cells (PBMCs), taken at new diagnosis, from a patient treated with antithyroid drugs. In nucleotides, the CDR3 is TGTGCCAGCAGCTTATCCGGGGGCACTGAAGCTTTCTTT. It codes for CASSLSGGTEAFF.